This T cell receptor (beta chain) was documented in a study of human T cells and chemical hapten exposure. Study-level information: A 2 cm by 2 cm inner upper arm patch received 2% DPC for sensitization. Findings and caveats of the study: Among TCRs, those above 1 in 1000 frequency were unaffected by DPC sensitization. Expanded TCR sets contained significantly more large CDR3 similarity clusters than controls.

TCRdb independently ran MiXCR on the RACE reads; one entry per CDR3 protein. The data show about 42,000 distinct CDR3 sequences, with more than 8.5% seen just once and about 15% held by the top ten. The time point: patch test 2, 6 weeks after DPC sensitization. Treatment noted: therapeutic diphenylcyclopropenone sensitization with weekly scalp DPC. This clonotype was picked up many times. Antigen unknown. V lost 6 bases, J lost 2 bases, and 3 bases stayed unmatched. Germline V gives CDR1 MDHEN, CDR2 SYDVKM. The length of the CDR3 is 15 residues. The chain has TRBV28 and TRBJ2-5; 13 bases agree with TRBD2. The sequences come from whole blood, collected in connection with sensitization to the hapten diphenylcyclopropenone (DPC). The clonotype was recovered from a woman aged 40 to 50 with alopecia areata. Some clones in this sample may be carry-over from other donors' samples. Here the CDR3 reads CASSKLAGGQETQYF. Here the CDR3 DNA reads TGTGCCAGCAGCAAACTAGCGGGGGGGCAAGAGACCCAGTACTTC.